This passage covers 27 T cell receptor beta chains from one sample sequenced in a study of T cell responses to AZD1222 COVID-19 vaccine. The protocol was immunoSEQ multiplex PCR, while the TCRdb copy is restricted to in-frame clones and leaves out a portion. The table includes 110,000 to 150,000 clones, roughly 92% detected once. This material consisted of peripheral blood, taken on day 0 of AZD1222 vaccination. Receptors originate from an adult in good health.

This chain links TRBV5-1 with TRBJ2-3; D unresolved. This CDR3 region has 13 residues. Trimming left V 3 bases short and J 4 bases short, with 9 bases between. Germline V CDR1 and CDR2: SGHRS, YFSETQ. The CDR3: CASSWWGSDTQYF. The CDR3 coding sequence is TGCGCCAGCAGCTGGTGGGGATCAGATACGCAGTATTTT.

V is TRBV29-1 and J is TRBJ1-2, with 7 bases that match TRBD1. Germline V lookup: CDR1 SQVTM, CDR2 ANQGSEA. This CDR3 comprises 14 residues. J was trimmed by 0 bases and V by 3 bases; bases with no gene match: 4. This chain's CDR3 is CSVEDRYSNYGYTF. DNA of the CDR3: TGCAGCGTTGAGGACAGGTACTCTAACTATGGCTACACCTTC.

This clone was observed a single time. The V and J genes are TRBV5-1 and TRBJ1-1, with D uncertain. The CDR3 runs 13 residues. Trimming took off 2 bases at V and 7 bases at J, with 12 bases between the two ends. CDR1 and CDR2 from the germline V gene are SGHRS and YFSETQ. The CDR3 region is CASSFSDVYEAFF. DNA of the CDR3: TGCGCCAGCAGCTTTTCGGACGTATATGAAGCTTTCTTT.

The chain is built from TRBV19 and TRBJ1-1; unclear D gene. V lost 3 bases and J 2 bases, leaving 7 bases between the germline ends. Looked up from germline, CDR1 is LNHDA and CDR2 is SQIVND (reference sequence). The length of the CDR3 is 13 residues. The CDR3 sequence: CASSIVQNTEAFF. The CDR3, as DNA: TGTGCCAGTAGTATCGTACAAAACACTGAAGCTTTCTTT.

The V and J genes are TRBV28 and TRBJ2-5, with D possibly called TRBD1 or TRBD2 (5 bases each). CDR1 MDHEN and CDR2 SYDVKM come from the germline V gene. Trimming stripped 6 bases from V and 1 base from J, with 15 bases between. This CDR3 comprises 15 residues. CDR3 loop: CASSPPGAGQETQYF. The CDR3 DNA reads as TGTGCCAGCAGCCCCCCTGGGGCGGGCCAAGAGACCCAGTACTTC.

The chain combines TRBV5-5 with TRBJ2-7; D ambiguous. The ends were cut back, 3 bases at V and 0 bases at J, with 13 bases in the middle. The CDR3 totals 15 residues. The germline gives CDR1 SGHKS, CDR2 YYEKEE (reference sequence). The CDR3 loop is CASSSGQLNSYEQYF. Written as DNA, the CDR3 is TGTGCCAGCAGCTCGGGCCAGCTAAACTCCTACGAGCAGTACTTC.

This rearrangement joins TRBV9 to TRBJ1-1; D is unclear. V was cut by 0 bases and J by 0 bases, with 6 bases left in between. The CDR3 consists of 14 residues. Looked up from germline, CDR1 is SGDLS and CDR2 is YYNGEE. The CDR3 here is CASSVGVMNTEAFF. The DNA for the CDR3 is TGTGCCAGCAGCGTAGGGGTCATGAACACTGAAGCTTTCTTT.

The chain is built from TRBV18 and TRBJ2-6; D gene unclear. Germline CDR1 reads KGHSH; CDR2 reads LQKENI. The CDR3 has 15 amino acids. V was shortened by 1 base and J by 0 bases, with 4 bases between the two germline ends. The CDR3: CASSPQVSGANVLTF. DNA of the CDR3: TGTGCCAGCTCACCACAGGTCTCTGGGGCCAACGTCCTGACTTTC.

The CDR3 coding sequence is TGTGCCAGCAGCCCCGCTCGGCGCCATAAGTTGACCCAGTACTTC. Its translation: CASSPARRHKLTQYF. The rearrangement joins TRBV6-5 to TRBJ2-5; D is ambiguous. V was shortened by 6 bases and J by 7 bases, with 21 bases between the two germline ends. Germline V gene sequence: CDR1 MNHEY, CDR2 SVGAGI. The CDR3 runs to 15 residues.

This chain joins TRBV5-5 and TRBJ2-1, with D unresolved. The germline V gene has CDR1 SGHKS and CDR2 YYEKEE (reference sequence). This CDR3 region has 11 residues. V shed 4 bases and J shed 7 bases, with 6 bases lying between them. This chain's CDR3 is CASSHRNEQFF. The CDR3, as DNA: TGTGCCAGCAGCCACCGAAATGAGCAGTTCTTC.

The rearrangement joins TRBV2 to TRBJ1-2; D unresolved. The CDR3 extends over 15 amino acids. V shed 1 base and J shed 0 bases, with 9 bases lying between them. Germline V gene sequence: CDR1 SNHLY, CDR2 FYNNEI. The CDR3 region is CASSEEHGSNYGYTF. The CDR3 DNA follows: TGTGCCAGCAGTGAAGAACACGGTTCTAACTATGGCTACACCTTC. Combining the CDR3 with reference TRBV2 and TRBJ1-2 gives the whole variable domain EPEVTQTPSHQVTQMGQEVILRCVPISNHLYFYWYRQILGQKVEFLVSFYNNEISEKSEIFDDQFSVERPDGSNFTLKIRSTKLEDSAMYFCASSEEHGSNYGYTFGSGTRLTVV.

This chain uses TRBV6-5 with TRBJ2-7; D tentatively fits TRBD1 or TRBD2 (5 bases each). Germline lookup yields CDR1 MNHEY and CDR2 SVGAGI. The V end was cut by 5 bases, the J end by 3 bases, with 17 bases between. The CDR3 runs 15 residues. This chain's CDR3 is CASSPIAGTGYEQYF. CDR3 in DNA: TGTGCCAGCAGTCCTATTGCTGGGACCGGCTACGAGCAGTACTTC.

This chain links TRBV9 with TRBJ2-5, with 12 bases fitting TRBD2. Germline values: CDR1 SGDLS, CDR2 YYNGEE. J gave up 5 bases and V 3 bases, and 5 bases lay outside the gene matches. The CDR3 loop spans 15 amino acids. The CDR3 spells CASSATSGSEETQYF. The CDR3, as DNA: TGTGCCAGCAGCGCGACTAGCGGGAGCGAGGAGACCCAGTACTTC.

The rearrangement links TRBV5-4 to TRBJ2-1; no firm D call. The germline V and J ends were trimmed by 0 bases and 10 bases, with 8 bases remaining between them. Germline CDR1 reads SGHNT; CDR2 reads YYREEE (reference sequence). The CDR3 extends over 12 amino acids. The CDR3 DNA follows: TGTGCCAGCAGCTTGGACCGGGCCGAGCAGTTCTTC. Amino acids: CASSLDRAEQFF.

The gene calls are TRBV12-3 or TRBV12-4 and TRBJ1-3, with D uncertain. This CDR3 is 12 amino acids long. Between the trimmed V and J ends, which lost 8 bases and 8 bases, there was a span of 13 bases. CDR3 sequence reads: CASGIGLYTIYF. The CDR3 DNA sequence: TGTGCCAGCGGAATTGGGCTGTACACCATATATTTT.

V usage is TRBV12-3 or TRBV12-4 and J usage is TRBJ1-2; D might be TRBD1 (5 bases). The CDR3 consists of 12 residues. Deletions cut 9 bases from V and 4 bases from J, with 12 bases between. The CDR3 DNA sequence: TGTGCCAGTGCCAGGGATGCCTATGGCTACACCTTC. It specifies CASARDAYGYTF.

This chain uses TRBV20-1 with TRBJ2-7, with TRBD2 identical over 9 bases. Germline CDR1 DFQATT, CDR2 SNEGSKA (reference sequence). The CDR3 totals 16 residues. V lost 3 bases and J lost 5; bases outside the gene matches: 14. The CDR3 nucleotides read TGCAGTGCTAGTCAAACAAGGCTAGCGGGATTCCACGAGCAGTACTTC. Its protein is CSASQTRLAGFHEQYF.

This chain links TRBV2 with TRBJ2-2, with TRBD2 matching 15 bases. With 8 bases clipped from V and 7 bases from J, the junction kept 8 bases outside the gene matches. From germline, CDR1 is SNHLY and CDR2 FYNNEI. The CDR3 spans 16 residues. CDR3 nucleotides: TGTGCCAGCCGGACTAGCGGGAGGGCCCGCATCGGGGAGCTGTTTTTT. Protein sequence: CASRTSGRARIGELFF. The whole variable domain, filled in from reference TRBV2 and TRBJ2-2, reads EPEVTQTPSHQVTQMGQEVILRCVPISNHLYFYWYRQILGQKVEFLVSFYNNEISEKSEIFDDQFSVERPDGSNFTLKIRSTKLEDSAMYFCASRTSGRARIGELFFGEGSRLTVL.

The chain employs TRBV28 and TRBJ1-5, with D unresolved. The V end lost 3 bases, the J end lost 5 bases, and 2 bases lay between the germline ends. Germline V CDR1 and CDR2: MDHEN, SYDVKM. This CDR3 is built from 11 residues. The CDR3 sequence: CASSFDQPQHF. CDR3 nucleotide sequence: TGTGCCAGCAGTTTCGATCAGCCCCAGCATTTT.

The CDR3 here is CASSQANTEAFF. Written as DNA, the CDR3 is TGTGCCAGCAGCCAAGCGAACACTGAAGCTTTCTTT. This chain uses TRBV4-2 with TRBJ1-1, with D unresolved. The V end was cut by 1 base, the J end by 1 base, with 1 base between. Per the germline V gene, CDR1 is LGHNA and CDR2 is YNFKEQ. The CDR3 has 12 amino acids.

This clone was observed a single time. V gene TRBV2 combines with J gene TRBJ1-4; possible D gene TRBD1, 5 bases. Trimming shortened V by 7 bases and J by 4 bases, and 13 bases separated the two germline ends. The V gene's germline CDR1 is SNHLY and CDR2 FYNNEI. The CDR3 is 14 residues long. CDR3 sequence: CASMRGPVNEKLFF. Written as DNA, the CDR3 is TGTGCCAGCATGAGGGGACCGGTTAATGAAAAACTGTTTTTT. Combining the CDR3 with reference TRBV2 and TRBJ1-4 gives the whole variable domain EPEVTQTPSHQVTQMGQEVILRCVPISNHLYFYWYRQILGQKVEFLVSFYNNEISEKSEIFDDQFSVERPDGSNFTLKIRSTKLEDSAMYFCASMRGPVNEKLFFGSGTQLSVL.

This rearrangement joins TRBV7-9 to TRBJ1-4; D may be TRBD1 (5 bases). Trimming left V 5 bases short and J 6 bases short, with 10 bases between. The CDR3 consists of 13 residues. CDR1 SEHNR and CDR2 FQNEAQ come from the germline V gene (reference sequence). The CDR3 bases are TGTGCCAGCAGCCCGGGGCCCTATGAAAAACTGTTTTTT. It specifies CASSPGPYEKLFF.

The rearrangement links TRBV4-1 to TRBJ2-1; D is perhaps TRBD1 (5 bases). This CDR3 has 15 amino acids. V lost 4 bases and J lost 5, with 15 bases in between. The germline CDR1 and CDR2 sequences are MGHRA and YSYEKL. The CDR3 spells CASSRTDRTHNEQFF. CDR3 in DNA: TGCGCCAGCAGCCGAACCGACAGAACCCACAATGAGCAGTTCTTC.

The sample holds one count of this clone. This rearrangement joins TRBV25-1 to TRBJ2-5; D may match TRBD1 or TRBD2 (5 bases each). Germline CDR1 reads MGHDK; CDR2 reads SYGVNS. Trimming cost V 3 bases and J 5 bases, with 16 bases left between them. The CDR3 has 15 residues. The CDR3 sequence: CASSDSARGNETQYF. Written as DNA, the CDR3 is TGTGCCAGCAGTGACTCCGCCCGGGGCAATGAGACCCAGTACTTC.

The chain joins TRBV10-3 to TRBJ1-3; 7 nucleotides align to TRBD1. The germline CDR1 and CDR2 sequences are ENHRY and SYGVKD. V was clipped by 8 bases and J by 0 bases; unmatched bases: 7. This CDR3 has 15 residues. This chain's CDR3 is CAIGTVKSSGNTIYF. CDR3 bases: TGTGCCATCGGGACAGTCAAGAGCTCTGGAAACACCATATATTTT.

The genes are TRBV18 and TRBJ2-7; TRBD1 or TRBD2 may be the D gene (6 bases each). V lost 2 bases, J lost 4 bases, and 12 bases lay in between. Germline V CDR1 and CDR2: KGHSH, LQKENI. This CDR3 has 14 amino acids. The CDR3 here is CASSPAGGGYEQYF. CDR3 nucleotide sequence: TGTGCCAGCTCACCAGCCGGGGGCGGGTACGAGCAGTACTTC.

This rearrangement joins TRBV20-1 to TRBJ1-2; no clear D. Trimming cost V 6 bases and J 7 bases, with 12 bases left between them. CDR3 length: 11 amino acids. Germline CDR1 is DFQATT and CDR2 is SNEGSKA (reference sequence). The CDR3 nucleotides are TGCAGTGCAGAAGACCCGGGTGGCTACACCTTC. Residues: CSAEDPGGYTF.